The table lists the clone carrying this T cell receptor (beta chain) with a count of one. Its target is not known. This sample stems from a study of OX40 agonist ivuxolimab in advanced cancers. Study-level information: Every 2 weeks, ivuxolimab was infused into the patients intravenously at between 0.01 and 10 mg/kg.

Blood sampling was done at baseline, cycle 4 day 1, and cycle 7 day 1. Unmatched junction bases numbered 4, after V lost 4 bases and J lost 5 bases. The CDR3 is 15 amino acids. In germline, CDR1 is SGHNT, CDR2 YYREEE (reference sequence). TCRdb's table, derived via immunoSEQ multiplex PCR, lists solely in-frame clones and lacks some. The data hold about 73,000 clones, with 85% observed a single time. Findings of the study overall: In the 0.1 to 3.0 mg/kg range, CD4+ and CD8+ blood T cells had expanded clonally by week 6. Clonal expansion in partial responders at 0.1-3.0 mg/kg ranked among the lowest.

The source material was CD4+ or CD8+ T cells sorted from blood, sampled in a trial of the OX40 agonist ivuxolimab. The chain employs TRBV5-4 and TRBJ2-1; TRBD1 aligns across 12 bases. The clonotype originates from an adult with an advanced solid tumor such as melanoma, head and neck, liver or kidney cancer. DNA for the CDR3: TGTGCCAGCAGCAGGGACAGGGGGCGAAACAATGAGCAGTTCTTC. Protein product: CASSRDRGRNNEQFF. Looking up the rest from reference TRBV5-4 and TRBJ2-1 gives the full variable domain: ETGVTQSPTHLIKTRGQQVTLRCSSQSGHNTVSWYQQALGQGPQFIFQYYREEENGRGNFPPRFSGLQFPNYSSELNVNALELDDSALYLCASSRDRGRNNEQFFGPGTRLTVL.